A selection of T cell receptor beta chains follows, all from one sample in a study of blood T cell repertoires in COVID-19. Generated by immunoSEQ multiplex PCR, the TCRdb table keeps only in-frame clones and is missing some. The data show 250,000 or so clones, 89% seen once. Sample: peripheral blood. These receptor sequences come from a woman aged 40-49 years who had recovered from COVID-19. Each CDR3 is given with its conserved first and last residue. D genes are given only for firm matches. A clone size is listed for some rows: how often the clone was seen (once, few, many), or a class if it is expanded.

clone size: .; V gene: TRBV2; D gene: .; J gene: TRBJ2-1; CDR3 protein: CASTRYNEQFF; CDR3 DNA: TGTGCCAGCACTCGGTACAATGAGCAGTTCTTC
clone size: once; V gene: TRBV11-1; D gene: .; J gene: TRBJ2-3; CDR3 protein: CASSPYSDTQYF; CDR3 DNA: TGTGCCAGCAGCCCATACTCAGATACGCAGTATTTT
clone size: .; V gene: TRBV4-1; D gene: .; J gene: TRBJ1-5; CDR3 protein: CASSQEEYSNQPQHF; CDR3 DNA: TGCGCCAGCAGCCAAGAGGAGTATAGCAATCAGCCCCAGCATTTT
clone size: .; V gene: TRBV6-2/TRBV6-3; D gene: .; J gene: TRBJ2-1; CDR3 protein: CASSRTEEQFF; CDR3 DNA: TGTGCCAGCAGTCGGACAGAGGAGCAGTTCTTC
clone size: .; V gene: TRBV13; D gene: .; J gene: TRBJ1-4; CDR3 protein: CASSSTRGGVNEKLFF; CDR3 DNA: TGTGCCAGCAGCTCGACTAGGGGTGGGGTTAATGAAAAACTGTTTTTT
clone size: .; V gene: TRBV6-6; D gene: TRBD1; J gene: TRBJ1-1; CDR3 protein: CASSRRDSNTEAFF; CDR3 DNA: TGTGCCAGCAGCCGCCGGGACAGCAACACTGAAGCTTTCTTT
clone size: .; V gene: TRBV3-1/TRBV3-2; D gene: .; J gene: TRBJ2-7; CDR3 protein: CASSLPMGSEQYF; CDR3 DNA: TGTGCCAGCAGCCTCCCTATGGGCAGCGAGCAGTACTTC
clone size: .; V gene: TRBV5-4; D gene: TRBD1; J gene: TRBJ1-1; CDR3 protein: CASSLIGTGRNTEAFF; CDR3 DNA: TGTGCCAGCAGCTTGATCGGGACAGGGAGGAACACTGAAGCTTTCTTT
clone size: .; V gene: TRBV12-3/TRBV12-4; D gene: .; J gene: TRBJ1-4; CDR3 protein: CASRRGEKLFF; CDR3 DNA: TGTGCCAGCAGGCGGGGGGAAAAACTGTTTTTT
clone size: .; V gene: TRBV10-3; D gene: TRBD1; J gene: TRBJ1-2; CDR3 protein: CAISDRGADGYTF; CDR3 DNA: TGTGCCATCAGTGACAGGGGGGCGGACGGCTACACCTTC
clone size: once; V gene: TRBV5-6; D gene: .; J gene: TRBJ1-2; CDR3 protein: CASTPGRVGSLYGYTF; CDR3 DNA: TGTGCCAGCACCCCCGGCAGGGTTGGATCCCTCTATGGCTACACCTTC
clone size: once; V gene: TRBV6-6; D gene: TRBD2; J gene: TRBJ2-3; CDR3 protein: CASSSSGGAGDTQYF; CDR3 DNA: TGTGCCAGCAGTTCTAGCGGGGGGGCCGGAGATACGCAGTATTTT
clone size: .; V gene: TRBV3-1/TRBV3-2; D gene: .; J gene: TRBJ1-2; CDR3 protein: CASSQDGQYGYTF; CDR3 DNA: TGTGCCAGCAGCCAAGATGGACAGTATGGCTACACCTTC
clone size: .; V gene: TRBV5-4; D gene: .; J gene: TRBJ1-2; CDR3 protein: CASSLVDQGHGYTF; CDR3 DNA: TGTGCCAGCAGCTTGGTCGACCAGGGCCATGGCTACACCTTC
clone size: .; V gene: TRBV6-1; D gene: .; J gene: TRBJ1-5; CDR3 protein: CASSDNRDQPQHF; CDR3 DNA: TGTGCCAGCAGTGACAACAGGGATCAGCCCCAGCATTTT
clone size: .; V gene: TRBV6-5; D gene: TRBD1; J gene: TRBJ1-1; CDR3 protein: CASKRQGTGTEAFF; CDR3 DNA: TGTGCCAGCAAAAGACAGGGGACGGGCACTGAAGCTTTCTTT
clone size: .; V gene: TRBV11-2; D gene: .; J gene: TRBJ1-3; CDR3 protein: CASSPDRSNTIYF; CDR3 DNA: TGTGCCAGCAGCCCCGACAGGTCAAACACCATATATTTT
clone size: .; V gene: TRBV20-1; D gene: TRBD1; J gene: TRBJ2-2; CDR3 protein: CSASPGTGNTGELFF; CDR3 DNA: TGCAGTGCTAGTCCCGGGACAGGAAACACCGGGGAGCTGTTTTTT
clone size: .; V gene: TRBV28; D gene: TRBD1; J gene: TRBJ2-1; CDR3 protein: CASSSGTGSYNEQFF; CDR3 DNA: TGTGCCAGCAGCTCAGGGACAGGGTCCTACAATGAGCAGTTCTTC
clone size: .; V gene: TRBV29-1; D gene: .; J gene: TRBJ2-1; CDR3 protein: CSVEATRPYNEQFF; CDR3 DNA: TGCAGCGTTGAAGCCACTAGACCTTACAATGAGCAGTTCTTC
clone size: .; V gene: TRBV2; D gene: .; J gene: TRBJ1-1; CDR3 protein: CASSRTVTAEAFF; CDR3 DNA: TGTGCCAGCAGTCGTACAGTTACTGCGGAAGCTTTCTTT
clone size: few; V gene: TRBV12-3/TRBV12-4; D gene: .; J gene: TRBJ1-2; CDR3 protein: CASIGDRTYGYTF; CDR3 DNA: TGTGCCAGTATTGGAGACAGGACCTATGGCTACACCTTC
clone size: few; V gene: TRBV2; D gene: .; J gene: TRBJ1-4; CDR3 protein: CASSLDRGRNEKLFF; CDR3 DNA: TGTGCCAGCAGTTTGGACCGGGGTAGAAATGAAAAACTGTTTTTT
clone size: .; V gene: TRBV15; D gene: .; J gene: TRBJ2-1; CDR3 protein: CATSREVLGVGEQFF; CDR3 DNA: TGTGCCACCAGCAGAGAGGTCTTAGGGGTAGGAGAGCAGTTCTTC
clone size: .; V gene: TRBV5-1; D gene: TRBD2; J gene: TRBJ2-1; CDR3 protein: CASSSGLDYNEQFF; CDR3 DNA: TGCGCCAGCAGCTCCGGACTAGACTACAATGAGCAGTTCTTC
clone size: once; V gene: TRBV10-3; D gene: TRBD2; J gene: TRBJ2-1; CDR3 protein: CAISGGLGDNEQFF; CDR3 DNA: TGTGCCATCAGCGGGGGACTAGGGGACAATGAGCAGTTCTTC
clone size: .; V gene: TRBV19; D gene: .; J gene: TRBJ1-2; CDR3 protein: CASTFDWGGFYGYTF; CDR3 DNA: TGTGCCAGTACATTTGATTGGGGAGGGTTCTATGGCTACACCTTC
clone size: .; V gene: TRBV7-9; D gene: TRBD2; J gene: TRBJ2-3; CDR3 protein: CASSLVLAGVVGVWDTQYF; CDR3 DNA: TGTGCCAGCAGCTTAGTGCTAGCGGGAGTAGTAGGAGTATGGGATACGCAGTATTTT
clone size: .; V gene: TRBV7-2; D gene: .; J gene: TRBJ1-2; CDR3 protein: CASSLAPGVVDYGYTF; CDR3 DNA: TGTGCCAGCAGCCTAGCCCCAGGGGTGGTTGACTATGGCTACACCTTC
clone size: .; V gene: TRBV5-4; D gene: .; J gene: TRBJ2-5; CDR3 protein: CASSQSGEGETQYF; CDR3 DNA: TGTGCCAGCAGTCAATCAGGGGAAGGGGAGACCCAGTACTTC
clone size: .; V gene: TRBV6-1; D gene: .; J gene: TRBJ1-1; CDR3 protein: CASRDTVNTEAFF; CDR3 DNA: TGTGCCAGCAGGGACACAGTGAACACTGAAGCTTTCTTT
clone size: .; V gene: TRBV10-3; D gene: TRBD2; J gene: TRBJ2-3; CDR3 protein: CAISQRTSGDTDTQYF; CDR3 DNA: TGTGCCATCAGCCAGCGGACTAGCGGGGACACAGATACGCAGTATTTT
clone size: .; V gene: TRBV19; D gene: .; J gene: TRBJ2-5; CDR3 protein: CASSIALTQETQYF; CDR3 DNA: TGTGCCAGTAGTATAGCACTAACCCAAGAGACCCAGTACTTC
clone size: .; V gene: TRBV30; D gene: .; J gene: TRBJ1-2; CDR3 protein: CAWSVIGEEGYTF; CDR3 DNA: TGTGCCTGGAGTGTAATAGGGGAGGAGGGCTACACCTTC
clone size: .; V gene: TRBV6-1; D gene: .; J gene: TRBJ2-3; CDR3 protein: CASSEDRRTFEDTQYF; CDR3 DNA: TGTGCCAGCAGTGAAGACCGCAGGACATTTGAAGATACGCAGTATTTT
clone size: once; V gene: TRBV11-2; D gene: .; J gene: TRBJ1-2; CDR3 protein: CASSRDMRQNYGYTF; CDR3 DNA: TGTGCCAGCAGCCGAGATATGAGGCAGAACTATGGCTACACCTTC
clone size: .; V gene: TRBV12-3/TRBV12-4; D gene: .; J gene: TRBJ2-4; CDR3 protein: CASTTGHGNIQYF; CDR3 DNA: TGTGCCAGCACTACAGGGCACGGGAACATTCAGTACTTC
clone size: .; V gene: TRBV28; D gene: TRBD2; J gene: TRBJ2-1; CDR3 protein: CASSLSGSNYNEQFF; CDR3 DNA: TGTGCCAGCTCCCTTAGCGGGAGTAATTACAATGAGCAGTTCTTC
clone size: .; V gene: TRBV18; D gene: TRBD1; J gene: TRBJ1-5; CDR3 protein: CASSRDRGGNNQPQHF; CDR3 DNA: TGTGCCAGCTCAAGGGACAGGGGCGGAAACAATCAGCCCCAGCATTTT
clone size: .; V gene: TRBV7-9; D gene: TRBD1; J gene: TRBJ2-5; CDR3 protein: CASSAPRGRQETQYF; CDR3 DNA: TGTGCCAGCAGTGCCCCGAGGGGGCGTCAAGAGACCCAGTACTTC
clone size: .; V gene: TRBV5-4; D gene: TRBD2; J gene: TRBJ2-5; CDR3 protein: CASSSGLAGGETQYF; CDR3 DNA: TGTGCCAGCAGCTCCGGACTAGCGGGGGGAGAGACCCAGTACTTC
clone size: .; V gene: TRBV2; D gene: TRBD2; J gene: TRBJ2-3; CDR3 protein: CASQLAGASTDTQYF; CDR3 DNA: TGTGCCAGTCAACTAGCGGGGGCCAGCACAGATACGCAGTATTTT
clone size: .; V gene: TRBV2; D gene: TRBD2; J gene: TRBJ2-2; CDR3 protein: CASSSGSFKNTGELFF; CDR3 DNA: TGTGCCAGCTCTAGCGGGAGTTTTAAAAACACCGGGGAGCTGTTTTTT
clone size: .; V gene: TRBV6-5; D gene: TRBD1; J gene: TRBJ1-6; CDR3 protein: CASSYTGTGDSPLHF; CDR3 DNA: TGTGCCAGCAGTTACACCGGGACAGGGGACTCACCCCTCCACTTT
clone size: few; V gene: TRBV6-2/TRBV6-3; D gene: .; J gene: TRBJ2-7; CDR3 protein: CASSYSGFYEQYF; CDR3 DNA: TGTGCCAGCAGTTACTCCGGGTTCTACGAGCAGTACTTC
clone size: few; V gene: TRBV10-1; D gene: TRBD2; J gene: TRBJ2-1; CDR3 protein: CASSSSGSSYNEQFF; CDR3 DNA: TGCGCCAGCAGTTCTAGCGGGAGCTCCTACAATGAGCAGTTCTTC
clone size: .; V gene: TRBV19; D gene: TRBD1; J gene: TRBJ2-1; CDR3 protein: CASSIGQGVGNEQFF; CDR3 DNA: TGTGCCAGTAGTATCGGACAGGGGGTCGGGAATGAGCAGTTCTTC
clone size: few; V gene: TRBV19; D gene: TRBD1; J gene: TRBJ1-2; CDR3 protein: CASSIDRRQGMGGGYTF; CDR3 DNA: TGTGCCAGTAGTATAGATCGTCGACAGGGGATGGGCGGAGGCTACACCTTC
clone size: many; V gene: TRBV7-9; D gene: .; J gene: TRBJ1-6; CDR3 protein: CASSLSGTNSPLHF; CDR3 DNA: TGTGCCAGCAGCCTCTCAGGAACCAATTCACCCCTCCACTTT
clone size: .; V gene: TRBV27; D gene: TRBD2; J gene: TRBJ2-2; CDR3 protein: CASRTSGGAGTGELFF; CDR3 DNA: TGTGCCAGTCGGACTAGCGGGGGGGCCGGCACCGGGGAGCTGTTTTTT
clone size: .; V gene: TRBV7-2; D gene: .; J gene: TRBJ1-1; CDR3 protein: CASSLDLLNTEAFF; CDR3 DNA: TGTGCCAGCAGCTTAGACCTACTGAACACTGAAGCTTTCTTT
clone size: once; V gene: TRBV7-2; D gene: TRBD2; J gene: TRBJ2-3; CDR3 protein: CASSLVTSGILGSTDTQYF; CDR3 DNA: TGTGCCAGCAGCTTAGTGACTAGCGGGATATTGGGTAGCACAGATACGCAGTATTTT
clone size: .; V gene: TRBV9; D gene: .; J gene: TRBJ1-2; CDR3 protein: CASSRQNYGYTF; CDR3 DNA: TGTGCCAGCAGCCGACAGAACTATGGCTACACCTTC
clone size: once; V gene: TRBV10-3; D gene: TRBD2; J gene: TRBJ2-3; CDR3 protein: CAISQPGLPVEQYF; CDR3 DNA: TGTGCCATCAGCCAACCGGGACTACCAGTAGAGCAGTATTTT
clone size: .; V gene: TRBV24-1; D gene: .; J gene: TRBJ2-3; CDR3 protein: CATSDFGVGDTDTQYF; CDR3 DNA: TGTGCCACCAGTGATTTTGGAGTGGGAGACACAGATACGCAGTATTTT
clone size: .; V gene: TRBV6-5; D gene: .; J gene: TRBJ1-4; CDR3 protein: CASSYRRGREKLFF; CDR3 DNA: TGTGCCAGCAGTTATAGGAGGGGCCGCGAAAAACTGTTTTTT
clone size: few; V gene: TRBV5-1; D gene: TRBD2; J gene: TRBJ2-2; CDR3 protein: CASSLALAGYTGELFF; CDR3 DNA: TGCGCCAGCAGCTTGGCTCTAGCGGGGTACACCGGGGAGCTGTTTTTT